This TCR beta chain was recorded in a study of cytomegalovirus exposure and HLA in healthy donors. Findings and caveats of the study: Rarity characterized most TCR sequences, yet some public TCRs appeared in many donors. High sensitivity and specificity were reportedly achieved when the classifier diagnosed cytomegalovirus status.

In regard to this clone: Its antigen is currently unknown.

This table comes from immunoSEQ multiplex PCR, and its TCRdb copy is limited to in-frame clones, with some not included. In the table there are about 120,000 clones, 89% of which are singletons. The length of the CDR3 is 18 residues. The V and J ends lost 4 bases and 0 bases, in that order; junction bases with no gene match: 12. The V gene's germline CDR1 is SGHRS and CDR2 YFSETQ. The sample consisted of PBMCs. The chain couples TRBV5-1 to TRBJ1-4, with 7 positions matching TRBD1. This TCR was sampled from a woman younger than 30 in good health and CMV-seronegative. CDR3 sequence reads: CASSRGRDRYATNEKLFF. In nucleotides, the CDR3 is TGCGCCAGCAGCCGGGGACGGGACAGATATGCAACTAATGAAAAACTGTTTTTT.